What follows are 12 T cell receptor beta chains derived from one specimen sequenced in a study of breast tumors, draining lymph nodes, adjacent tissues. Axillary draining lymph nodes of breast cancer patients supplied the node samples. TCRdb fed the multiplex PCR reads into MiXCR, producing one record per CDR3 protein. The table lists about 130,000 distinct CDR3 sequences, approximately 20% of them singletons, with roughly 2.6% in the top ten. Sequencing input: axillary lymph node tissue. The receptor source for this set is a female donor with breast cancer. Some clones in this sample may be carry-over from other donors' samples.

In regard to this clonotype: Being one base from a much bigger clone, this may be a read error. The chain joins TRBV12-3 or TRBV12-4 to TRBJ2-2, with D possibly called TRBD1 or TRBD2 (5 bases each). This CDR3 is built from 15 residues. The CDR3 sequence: CASSPGTRRTEELFF. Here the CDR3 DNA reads TGTGCCAGCAGTCCAGGGACCCGGCGGACCGAGGAGCTGTTTTTT.

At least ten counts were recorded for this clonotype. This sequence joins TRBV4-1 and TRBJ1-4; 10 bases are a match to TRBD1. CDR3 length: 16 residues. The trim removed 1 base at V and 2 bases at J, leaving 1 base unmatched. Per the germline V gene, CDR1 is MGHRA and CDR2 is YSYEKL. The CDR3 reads CASSQGDRGTNEKLFF. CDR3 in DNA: TGCGCCAGCAGCCAAGGGGACAGGGGTACTAATGAAAAACTGTTTTTT.

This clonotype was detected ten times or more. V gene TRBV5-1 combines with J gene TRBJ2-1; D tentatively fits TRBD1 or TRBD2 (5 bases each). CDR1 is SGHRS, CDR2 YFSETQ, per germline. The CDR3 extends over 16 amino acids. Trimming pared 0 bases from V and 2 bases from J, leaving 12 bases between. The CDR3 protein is CASSLGGSGTYNEQFF. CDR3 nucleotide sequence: TGCGCCAGCAGCTTGGGGGGGTCAGGGACCTACAATGAGCAGTTCTTC.

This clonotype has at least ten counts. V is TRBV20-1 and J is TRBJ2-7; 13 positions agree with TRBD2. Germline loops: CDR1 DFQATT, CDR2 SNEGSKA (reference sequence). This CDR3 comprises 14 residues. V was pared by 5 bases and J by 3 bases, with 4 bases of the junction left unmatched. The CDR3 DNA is TGCAGTGCTGCTCGGACTAGCGGGAGCTACGAGCAGTACTTC. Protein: CSAARTSGSYEQYF.

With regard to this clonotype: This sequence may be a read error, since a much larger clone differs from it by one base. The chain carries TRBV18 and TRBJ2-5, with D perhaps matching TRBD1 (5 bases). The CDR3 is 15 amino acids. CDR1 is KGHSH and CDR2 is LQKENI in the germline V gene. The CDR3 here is CASSPFVQGEETQSF. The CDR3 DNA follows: TGTGCCAGCTCACCGTTTGTACAAGGGGAAGAGACCCAGTCCTTC.

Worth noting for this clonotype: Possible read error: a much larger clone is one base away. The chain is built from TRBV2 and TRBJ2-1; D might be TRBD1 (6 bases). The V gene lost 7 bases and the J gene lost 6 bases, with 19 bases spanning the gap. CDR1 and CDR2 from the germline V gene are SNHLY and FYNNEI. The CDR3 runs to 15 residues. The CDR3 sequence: CASKGETVGSNEQFF. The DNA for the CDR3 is TGTGCCAGCAAGGGGGAAACGGTGGGATCCAATGAGCAGTTCTTC.

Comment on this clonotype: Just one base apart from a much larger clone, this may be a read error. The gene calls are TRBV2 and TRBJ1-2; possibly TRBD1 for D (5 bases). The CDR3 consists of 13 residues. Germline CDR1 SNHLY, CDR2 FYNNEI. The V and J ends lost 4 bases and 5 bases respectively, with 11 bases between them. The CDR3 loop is CASSGDGFYGYTF. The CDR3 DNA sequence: TGTGCCAGCAGTGGGGACGGCTTTTATGGCTACACCTTC.

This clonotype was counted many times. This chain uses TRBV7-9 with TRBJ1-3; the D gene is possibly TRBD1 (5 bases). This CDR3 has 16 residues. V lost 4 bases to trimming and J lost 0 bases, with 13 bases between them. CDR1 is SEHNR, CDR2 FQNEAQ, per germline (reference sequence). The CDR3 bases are TGTGCCAGCAGCTGGGGCAGTGGGAACTCTGGAAACACCATATATTTT. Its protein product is CASSWGSGNSGNTIYF.

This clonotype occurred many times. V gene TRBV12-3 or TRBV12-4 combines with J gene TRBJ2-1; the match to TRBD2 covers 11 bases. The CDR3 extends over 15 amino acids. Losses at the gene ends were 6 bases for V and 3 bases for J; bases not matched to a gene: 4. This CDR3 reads CASRRGLADYNEQFF. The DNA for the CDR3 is TGTGCCAGCAGGCGGGGACTAGCGGACTACAATGAGCAGTTCTTC.

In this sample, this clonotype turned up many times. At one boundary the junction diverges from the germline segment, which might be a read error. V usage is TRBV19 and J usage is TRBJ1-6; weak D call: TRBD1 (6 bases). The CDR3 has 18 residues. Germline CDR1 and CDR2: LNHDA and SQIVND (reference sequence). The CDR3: CASSIEQGISSYNSPLHF. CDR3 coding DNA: TGTGCCAGCAGTATAGAACAGGGAATAAGCTCCTATAATTCACCCCTCCACTTT.

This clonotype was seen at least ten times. The CDR3: CASSPTSGGEQFF. The CDR3 DNA is TGTGCCAGCAGCCCGACTAGCGGAGGTGAGCAGTTCTTC. The chain employs TRBV11-3 and TRBJ2-1, with 9 bases matching TRBD2. This CDR3 has 13 amino acids. The V gene end was trimmed by 5 bases and the J gene end by 9 bases; junction bases not matched to a gene: 5. Germline V lookup: CDR1 SGHNT, CDR2 YENEEA.

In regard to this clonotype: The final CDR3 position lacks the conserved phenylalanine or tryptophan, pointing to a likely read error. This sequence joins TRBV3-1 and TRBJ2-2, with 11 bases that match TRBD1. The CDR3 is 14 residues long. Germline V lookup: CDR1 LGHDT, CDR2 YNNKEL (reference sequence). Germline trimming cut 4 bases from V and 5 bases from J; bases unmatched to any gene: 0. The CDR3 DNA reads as TGTGCCAGCAGCCGGGACAGGGGGACCGGGGAGCTGTTTTCT. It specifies CASSRDRGTGELFS.